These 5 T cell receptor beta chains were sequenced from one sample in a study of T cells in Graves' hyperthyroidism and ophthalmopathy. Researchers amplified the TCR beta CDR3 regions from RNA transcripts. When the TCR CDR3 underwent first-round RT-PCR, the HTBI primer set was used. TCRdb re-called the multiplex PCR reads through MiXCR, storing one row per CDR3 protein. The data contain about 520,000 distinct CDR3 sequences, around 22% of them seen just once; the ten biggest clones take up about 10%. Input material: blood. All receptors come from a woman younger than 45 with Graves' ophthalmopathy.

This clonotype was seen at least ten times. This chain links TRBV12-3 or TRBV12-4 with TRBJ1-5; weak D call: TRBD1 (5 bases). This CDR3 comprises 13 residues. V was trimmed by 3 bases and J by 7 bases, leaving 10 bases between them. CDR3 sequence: CASSLPGRQPQHF. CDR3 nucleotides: TGTGCCAGCAGTTTGCCAGGGAGGCAGCCCCAGCATTTT.

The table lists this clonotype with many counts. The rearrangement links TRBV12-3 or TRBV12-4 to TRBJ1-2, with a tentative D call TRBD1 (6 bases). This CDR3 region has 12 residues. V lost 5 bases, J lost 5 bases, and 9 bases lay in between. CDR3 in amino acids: CASSPGQYGYTF. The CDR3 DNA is TGTGCCAGCAGTCCAGGACAGTATGGCTACACCTTC.

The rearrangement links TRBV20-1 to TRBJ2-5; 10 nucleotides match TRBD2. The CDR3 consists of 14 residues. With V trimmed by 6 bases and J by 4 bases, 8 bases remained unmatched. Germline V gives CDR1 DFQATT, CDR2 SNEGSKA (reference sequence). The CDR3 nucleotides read TGCAGTGCCATGAGCGGGAGGGCCGGAGAGACCCAGTACTTC. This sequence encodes CSAMSGRAGETQYF.

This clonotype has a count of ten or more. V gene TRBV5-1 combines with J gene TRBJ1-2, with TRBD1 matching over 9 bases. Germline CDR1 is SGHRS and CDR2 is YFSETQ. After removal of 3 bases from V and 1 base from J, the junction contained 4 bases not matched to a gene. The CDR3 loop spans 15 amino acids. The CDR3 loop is CASSWGQGRNYGYTF. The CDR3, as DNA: TGCGCCAGCAGCTGGGGACAGGGCCGTAACTATGGCTACACCTTC.

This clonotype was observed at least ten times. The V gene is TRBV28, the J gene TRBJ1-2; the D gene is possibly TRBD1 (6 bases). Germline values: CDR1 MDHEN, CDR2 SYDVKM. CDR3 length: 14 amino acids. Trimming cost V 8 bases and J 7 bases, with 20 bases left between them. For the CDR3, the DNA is TGTGCCAGCGGCCATGGGGCCCGGGGGCCTGGCTACACCTTC. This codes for CASGHGARGPGYTF.